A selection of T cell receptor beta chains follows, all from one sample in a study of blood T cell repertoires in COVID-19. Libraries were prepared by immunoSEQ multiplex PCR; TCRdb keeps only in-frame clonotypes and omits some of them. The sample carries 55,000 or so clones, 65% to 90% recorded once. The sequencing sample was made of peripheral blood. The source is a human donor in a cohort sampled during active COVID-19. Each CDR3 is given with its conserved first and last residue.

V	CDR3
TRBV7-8	CASTPRDRVDNEQYF
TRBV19	CASSRPGQIGSYEQYF
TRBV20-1	CSPLVTEQFF
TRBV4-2	CASSQGHGGEGITDTQYF
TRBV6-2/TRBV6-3	CASSLYNEQFF
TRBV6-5	CASSSTSGGTDTQYF
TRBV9	CASSPPGGYGYNEQFF
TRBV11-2	CASSRWADKLNEQFF
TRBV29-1	CSVGQTSGGTDTQYF
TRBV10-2	CASSETRYGYTF
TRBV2	CASSGGTGFSLGELFF
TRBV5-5	CASSPVNRGETQYF
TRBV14	CASSPRYSYEQYF
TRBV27	CASSRGTGWDEQYF